These 2 T cell receptor beta chains came from one sample sequenced in a study of cytomegalovirus exposure and HLA in healthy donors. The PCR had 60 Vbeta and 13 Jbeta primers. Sequencing was performed with immunoSEQ multiplex PCR; in TCRdb, only in-frame clones are kept and a portion is missing. The data contain over 150,000 clones, roughly four fifths of them seen just once; the ten biggest clones take up about 1.3%. Sequenced: PBMCs. These TCRs come from a man aged 18 to 35 in good health and CMV-seronegative.

This chain joins TRBV19 and TRBJ2-7; TRBD1 aligns across 9 bases. Germline V lookup: CDR1 LNHDA, CDR2 SQIVND (reference sequence). The V and J ends lost 1 base and 3 bases, in that order; junction bases with no gene match: 7. CDR3 size: 16 residues. The chain's CDR3 is CASSIAPGQGDYEQYF. CDR3 bases: TGTGCCAGTAGTATAGCCCCGGGACAGGGAGACTACGAGCAGTACTTC.

The V and J genes are TRBV2 and TRBJ2-1, with 11 bases matching TRBD2. This CDR3 is built from 15 residues. After removal of 2 bases from V and 7 bases from J, the junction contained 4 bases not matched to a gene. Germline-derived CDR1 and CDR2 are SNHLY and FYNNEI. The CDR3 DNA is TGTGCCAGCAGTGAACAGGCTAGCGGGGGGAATGAGCAGTTCTTC. Residues: CASSEQASGGNEQFF.